This T cell receptor beta chain was sequenced in a study of graft-versus-host responses after intestinal transplantation. Study-level information: Transplant types were multivisceral, liver-intestinal, or isolated intestinal. Recipients were all induced with anti-thymocyte globulin, then given tacrolimus and steroids for roughly 3 years. Study-level results: Some GvH clones appeared in ileal mucosa or blood before recipient bone marrow. Patients with graft-donor T cell macrochimerism had high graft-versus-host to host-versus-graft clonal ratios in allografts.

Libraries were prepared by immunoSEQ multiplex PCR; TCRdb keeps only in-frame clonotypes and omits some of them. The data contain 15,000 to 20,000 clones, 80% of them singletons. Investigators treated the graft tissue so that it released intraepithelial and lamina propria lymphocytes. Germline-derived CDR1 and CDR2 are GTSNPN and SVGIG (reference sequence). This CDR3 region has 14 residues. This clone appeared a single time. Its antigen remains unidentified. The chain links TRBV30 to TRBJ2-2; possibly TRBD1 for D (5 bases). Near its end, the DNA agrees better with TRBJ1-1, so the J call may be wrong. The input for sequencing was ileum tissue, taken about 100 days after intestinal transplant. The receptor was derived from a human patient who received an intestinal transplant, so some T cells may come from the graft donor. This CDR3 reads CAWNIAGTGTEAFF. For the CDR3, the DNA is TGTGCCTGGAATATCGCAGGGACGGGCACTGAAGCTTTCTTT.